The clone carrying this T cell receptor (beta chain) was found a few times. The protocol was immunoSEQ multiplex PCR, while the TCRdb copy is restricted to in-frame clones and leaves out a portion. The sample has 150,000 to 200,000 clones; 70% to 90% are singletons. The source of the sample is a study of blood T cell repertoires in COVID-19. CDR3 length: 17 amino acids. CDR1 SSHAT and CDR2 FNYEAQ come from the germline V gene (reference sequence). J was trimmed by 5 bases and V by 9 bases; bases with no gene match: 15. The sequenced sample consisted of peripheral blood. The chain carries TRBV7-7 and TRBJ1-6; 8 nucleotides agree with TRBD1. The TCR was taken from a man aged 60 to 75 with acute or convalescent COVID-19. In DNA, the CDR3 is TGTGCCAGGACAGGGGCCCCTGCCTATTCTGATAATTCACCCCTCCACTTT. This codes for CARTGAPAYSDNSPLHF. Full variable domain (missing parts from reference TRBV7-7 and TRBJ1-6): GAGVSQSPRYKVTKRGQDVTLRCDPISSHATLYWYQQALGQGPEFLTYFNYEAQPDKSGLPSDRFSAERPEGSISTLTIQRTEQRDSAMYRCARTGAPAYSDNSPLHFGNGTRLTVT.